Here is one T cell receptor beta chain with its context. This entry comes from a study of blood T cell repertoires in COVID-19. J gave up 4 bases and V 4 bases, and 5 bases lay outside the gene matches. This CDR3 has 15 residues. The germline V gene encodes CDR1 SGHDN and CDR2 FVKESK. Using immunoSEQ multiplex PCR, the repertoire was profiled, and TCRdb retains in-frame clones only, with some absent. The sample consists of more than 110,000 clones, roughly 85% of them appearing once. Input material: peripheral blood. V usage is TRBV14 and J usage is TRBJ2-1, with TRBD2 identical over 9 bases. This sequence was found in a man in his fifties or sixties with acute or convalescent COVID-19. CDR3 sequence: CASSPKRGVYNEQFF. In DNA form, the CDR3 reads TGTGCCAGCAGCCCTAAGCGGGGGGTTTACAATGAGCAGTTCTTC. Using reference TRBV14 and TRBJ2-1 for the parts outside the CDR3, the full variable domain is EAGVTQFPSHSVIEKGQTVTLRCDPISGHDNLYWYRRVMGKEIKFLLHFVKESKQDESGMPNNRFLAERTGGTYSTLKVQPAELEDSGVYFCASSPKRGVYNEQFFGPGTRLTVL.